Below, 21 T cell receptor beta chains from the same sample are listed, as sequenced in a study of T cells expressing NK-cell markers. TCRdb reprocessed the 5' RACE reads and stores each CDR3 protein as one record, lacking DNA. This listing includes about 260,000 distinct CDR3 sequences. Sequenced input: blood T cells: a sorted CD56 or NKG2C T cell subset, CD4+ or CD8+ T cells, or bulk PBMC T cells (not recorded which). These receptor sequences come from a woman between 18 and 70 years old in good health.

V usage is TRBV3-1 and J usage is TRBJ2-5; without DNA, the TCRdb call of TRBD2 cannot be checked. This CDR3 is built from 19 residues. In germline, CDR1 is LGHDT, CDR2 YNNKEL (reference sequence). CDR3 amino acids: CASSQDGRSGLHPRETQYF.

The rearrangement links TRBV10-3 to TRBJ2-1; without DNA, the TCRdb call of TRBD2 cannot be checked. The germline V gene encodes CDR1 ENHRY and CDR2 SYGVKD. The CDR3 sequence is 15 residues long. The CDR3 protein is CAISGGPGTHNEQFF.

The rearrangement uses TRBV9 and TRBJ2-2. Germline CDR1 reads SGDLS; CDR2 reads YYNGEE. The CDR3 runs 16 residues. CDR3: CASSVDVTWGTGELFF.

V and J are TRBV7-9 and TRBJ2-3; lacking DNA, the TRBD2 call made by TCRdb goes unchecked. Germline assignment: CDR1 SEHNR and CDR2 FQNEAQ (reference sequence). This CDR3 has 13 residues. CDR3: CASSLDSPDTQYF.

The rearrangement uses TRBV12-3 or TRBV12-4 and TRBJ2-1; lacking DNA, the TRBD2 call made by TCRdb goes unchecked. The CDR3 runs to 16 residues. The CDR3 spells CASSPPAGGPGNEQFF.

The V gene is TRBV4-1, the J gene TRBJ2-1. This CDR3 has 16 residues. In germline, CDR1 is MGHRA, CDR2 YSYEKL. CDR3 region: CASSQDGTRSYNEQFF.

This chain links TRBV6-1 with TRBJ2-3; without DNA, the TCRdb call of TRBD1 cannot be checked. Looked up from germline, CDR1 is MNHNS and CDR2 is SASEGT. The CDR3 spans 14 residues. CDR3: CASSSSSGAGAQYF.

This chain links TRBV20-1 with TRBJ2-5; the TCRdb D gene call, TRBD2, has no DNA to confirm it. This CDR3 is 13 amino acids long. The germline V gene has CDR1 DFQATT and CDR2 SNEGSKA (reference sequence). The CDR3 reads CSASTALSGTQYF.

V gene TRBV20-1 combines with J gene TRBJ2-7; TCRdb outputs TRBD2, but without DNA this stays unchecked. Per germline, CDR1 DFQATT and CDR2 SNEGSKA (reference sequence). CDR3 length: 15 residues. The CDR3 protein is CSARLGLAGSYEQYF.

The chain has TRBV29-1 and TRBJ2-3; TCRdb's assignment of TRBD1 cannot be checked, as there is no DNA. Looked up from germline, CDR1 is SQVTM and CDR2 is ANQGSEA. CDR3 length equals 14 residues. The CDR3 loop reads CSTGQDPSTDTQYF.

The rearrangement links TRBV20-1 to TRBJ2-1; TCRdb outputs TRBD2, but without DNA this stays unchecked. Germline CDR1 DFQATT, CDR2 SNEGSKA (reference sequence). The CDR3 length is 14 residues. CDR3 loop: CSAPRLREGYEQFF.

The chain combines TRBV11-2 with TRBJ2-7; the TCRdb call, TRBD2, lacks DNA for checking. Germline assignment: CDR1 SGHAT and CDR2 FQNNGV. This CDR3 region has 15 residues. CDR3 loop: CASSSPGLGGSEQYF. The full variable domain, rest sourced from reference TRBV11-2 and TRBJ2-7, is EAGVAQSPRYKIIEKRQSVAFWCNPISGHATLYWYQQILGQGPKLLIQFQNNGVVDDSQLPKDRFSAERLKGVDSTLKIQPAKLEDSAVYLCASSSPGLGGSEQYFGPGTRLTVT.

This chain connects TRBV4-1 to TRBJ1-4; TCRdb selects TRBD1, and the lack of DNA leaves this call unchecked. Germline CDR1 and CDR2: MGHRA and YSYEKL. The CDR3 covers 15 residues. This CDR3 reads CASSQDRGAGEKLFF.

The chain is built from TRBV5-6 and TRBJ2-7. CDR3 length: 13 residues. Germline assignment: CDR1 SGHDT and CDR2 YYEEEE. The CDR3 is CASSLETYYEQYF.

The chain is built from TRBV4-3 and TRBJ2-2. The CDR3 has 16 amino acids. Germline V CDR1 and CDR2: LGHNA, YSLEER. CDR3 region: CASSQEEATPTGELFF.

The chain uses TRBV18 and TRBJ2-3; the TCRdb D gene call, TRBD1, has no DNA to confirm it. The germline V gene encodes CDR1 KGHSH and CDR2 LQKENI. The CDR3 contains 16 residues. The CDR3 is CASSPAGTGRTDTQYF.

The rearrangement joins TRBV27 to TRBJ2-1; TCRdb lists TRBD1, though no DNA is available to test this call. Germline-derived CDR1 and CDR2 are MNHEY and SMNVEV (reference sequence). The CDR3 has 16 amino acids. The CDR3 here is CASSYQWGRQYNEQFF.

The rearrangement links TRBV7-2 to TRBJ2-1; TCRdb gives TRBD2 as the D gene, but with no DNA this cannot be confirmed. The CDR3 covers 15 residues. The germline gives CDR1 SGHTA, CDR2 FQGNSA. CDR3 sequence reads: CASSLAGGNMNEQFF.

The genes are TRBV4-3 and TRBJ2-1. CDR1 LGHNA and CDR2 YSLEER come from the germline V gene. The CDR3 runs 17 residues. This chain's CDR3 is CASSQDYLVGLYNEQFF.

V and J are TRBV29-1 and TRBJ1-1; checking the TCRdb D call of TRBD1 is not possible without DNA. The V gene's germline CDR1 is SQVTM and CDR2 ANQGSEA. This CDR3 comprises 13 residues. The chain's CDR3 is CSAGGRENTEAFF.

The V call is TRBV4-2, the J call TRBJ2-7; absent DNA, TCRdb's TRBD2 call cannot be checked. Germline CDR1 and CDR2: LGHNA and YNFKEQ. The CDR3 spans 15 residues. This CDR3 is CASSPGGSGPYEQYF.